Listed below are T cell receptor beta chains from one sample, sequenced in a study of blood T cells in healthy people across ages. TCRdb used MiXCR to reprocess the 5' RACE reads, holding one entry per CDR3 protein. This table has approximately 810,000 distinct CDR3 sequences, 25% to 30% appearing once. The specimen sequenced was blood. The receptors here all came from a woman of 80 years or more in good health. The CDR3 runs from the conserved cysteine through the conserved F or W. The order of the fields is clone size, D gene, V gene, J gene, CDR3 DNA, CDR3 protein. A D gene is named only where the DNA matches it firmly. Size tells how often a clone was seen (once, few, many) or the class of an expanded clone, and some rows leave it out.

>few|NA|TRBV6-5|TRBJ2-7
TGTGCCAGCAGTTACTCCCTTCGCGCAGGGAAGCTCGAGCAGTACTTC
CASSYSLRAGKLEQYF
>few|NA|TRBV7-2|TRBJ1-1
TGTGCCAGCAGCTTAGTGGCAGGGGTGAGCACTGAAGCTTTCTTT
CASSLVAGVSTEAFF
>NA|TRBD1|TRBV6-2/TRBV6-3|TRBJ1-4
TGTGCCAGCAGCGGCGGAGTCCAGGGGGGAAAACTGTTTTTT
CASSGGVQGGKLFF
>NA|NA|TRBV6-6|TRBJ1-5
TGTGCCAGCAGTTACGAGGCAGCAGATCAGCCCCAGCATTTT
CASSYEAADQPQHF
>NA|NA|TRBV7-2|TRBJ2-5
TGTGCCAGCAGCTTAGCGCAGGGTCCGGAGACCCAGTACTTC
CASSLAQGPETQYF
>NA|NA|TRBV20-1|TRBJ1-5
TGCAGTGCCAGGGAATCCCATCAGCCCCAGCATTTT
CSARESHQPQHF
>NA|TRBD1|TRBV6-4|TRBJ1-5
TGTGCCAGCAGTAAAAAGGACAGGGGACAGCCCCAGCATTTT
CASSKKDRGQPQHF
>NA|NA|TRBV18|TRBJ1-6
TGTGCCAGCTCACCACGTTGGGAGAATAATTCACCCCTCCACTTT
CASSPRWENNSPLHF
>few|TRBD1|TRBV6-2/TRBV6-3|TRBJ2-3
TGTGCCAGCAGCCGACAGGGCCCCACAGATACGCAGTATTTT
CASSRQGPTDTQYF
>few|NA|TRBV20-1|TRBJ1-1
TGCAGTGCTAGAGATCAGACTGAAGCTTTCTTT
CSARDQTEAFF
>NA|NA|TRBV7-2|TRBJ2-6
TGTGCCAGCAGCTCCTTTGGACGGAGCCCTGGGGCCAACGTCCTGACTTTC
CASSSFGRSPGANVLTF
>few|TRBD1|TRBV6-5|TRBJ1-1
TGTGCCAGCAGTTCCCGGGACAGGGGGCTTCAAGCTTTCTTT
CASSSRDRGLQAFF
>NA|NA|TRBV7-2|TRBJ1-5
TGTGCCAGCAGCGCATCGGACGGGAATCAGCCCCAGCATTTT
CASSASDGNQPQHF
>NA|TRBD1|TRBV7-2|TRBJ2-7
TGTGCCAGCAGCGCACACGGGACAGCCGTCTACGAGCAGTACTTC
CASSAHGTAVYEQYF
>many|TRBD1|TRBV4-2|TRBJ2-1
TGTGCCAGCAGCCTGGACAGGGCGGACAATGAGCAGTTCTTC
CASSLDRADNEQFF
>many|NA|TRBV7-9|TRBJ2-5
TGTGCCAGCAGCAGATCGGGGGAAGAGACCCAGTACTTC
CASSRSGEETQYF
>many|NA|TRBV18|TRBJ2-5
TGTGCCAGCTCACCGTCGGTCTCGGTAGGCGAGACCCAGTACTTC
CASSPSVSVGETQYF
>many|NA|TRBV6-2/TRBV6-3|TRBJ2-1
TGTGCCAGCAATTCTCGAGCTGACCCAATCAATGAGCAGTTCTTC
CASNSRADPINEQFF
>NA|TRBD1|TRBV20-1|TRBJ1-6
TGCAGTGCTAGAGAGACAGGGAACAATTCACCCCTCCACTTT
CSARETGNNSPLHF
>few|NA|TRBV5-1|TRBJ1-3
TGCGCCAGCAGCTTGTACGGTGGGACGGATGGAAACACCATATATTTT
CASSLYGGTDGNTIYF
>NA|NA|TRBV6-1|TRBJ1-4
TGTGCCACCTCACGCGACTTCAACCAAGGACTGTTTTTT
CATSRDFNQGLFF
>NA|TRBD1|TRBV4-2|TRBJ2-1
TGTGCCAGCAGCATGACAGGGCTTGGGCAGTTCTTC
CASSMTGLGQFF
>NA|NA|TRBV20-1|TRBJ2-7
TGCAGTGCTTCCCGGGGGCACAATGAGCAGTACTTC
CSASRGHNEQYF
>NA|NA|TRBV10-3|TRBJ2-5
TGTGCCATCGGCCGGGCGTCCCAACGGGGGAATCACAATGAGCAGTACTTC
CAIGRASQRGNHNEQYF
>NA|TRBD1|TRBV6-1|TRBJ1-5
TGTGCCAGCAGTGCGGGGACAGGGAGGTATAACAATCAGCCCCAGCATTTT
CASSAGTGRYNNQPQHF
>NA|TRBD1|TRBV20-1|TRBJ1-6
TGCAGTGCTAGAGGCTCGGGACAGGGGAGCTCCTATAATTCACCCCTCCACTTT
CSARGSGQGSSYNSPLHF
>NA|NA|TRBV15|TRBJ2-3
TGTGCCACCAGCAGAGATATGGGTCAGGTAGATACGCAGTATTTT
CATSRDMGQVDTQYF
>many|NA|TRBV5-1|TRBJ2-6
TGCGCCAGCAGCTTGACAGCGTTTGGGGCCAACGTCCTGACTTTC
CASSLTAFGANVLTF
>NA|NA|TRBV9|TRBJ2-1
TGTGCCAGCAGCGTAAGGGACGGCGAGCAGTTCTTC
CASSVRDGEQFF
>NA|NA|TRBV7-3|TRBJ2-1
TGTGCCAGCAGCCCGGGCGGGGGAGGGGCTGACAGGAATGAGCAGTTCTTC
CASSPGGGGADRNEQFF
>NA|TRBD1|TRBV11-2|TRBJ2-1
TGTGCCAGCAGCTTATACCGGACAGGTCTTAATGAGCAGTTCTTC
CASSLYRTGLNEQFF
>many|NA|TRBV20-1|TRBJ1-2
TGCAGTGCCCGGGACGGAGATTCCTATGGCTACACCTTC
CSARDGDSYGYTF
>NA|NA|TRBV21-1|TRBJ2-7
TGTGCCAGCAGCAAAATGCCCCCGGACAGGGCTTTTCACGAGCAGTACTTC
CASSKMPPDRAFHEQYF
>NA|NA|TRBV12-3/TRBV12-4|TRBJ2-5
TGTGCCAGCAGTTTAAATGTAGTCCAAGAGACCCAGTACTTC
CASSLNVVQETQYF
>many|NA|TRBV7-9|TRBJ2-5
TGTGCCAGCAGCTTACGGTCAACCCAAGAGACCCAGTACTTC
CASSLRSTQETQYF
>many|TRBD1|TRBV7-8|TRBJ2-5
TGTGCCAGCAGCTCCAACAGGGGAAGTATGAAGACCCAGTACTTC
CASSSNRGSMKTQYF
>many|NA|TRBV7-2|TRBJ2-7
TGTGCCAGCAGCTTATTAACCTACGAGCAGTACTTC
CASSLLTYEQYF
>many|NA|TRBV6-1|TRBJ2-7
TGTGCCAGCACGTTGATAGGGGAGAGGTACGAGCAGTACTTC
CASTLIGERYEQYF
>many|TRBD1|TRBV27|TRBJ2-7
TGTGCCAGCAGTCTTACTATAGGACAGGGCACCTACGAGCAGTACTTC
CASSLTIGQGTYEQYF
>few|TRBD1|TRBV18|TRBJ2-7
TGTGCCAGCTCATCCGGACAGGGCCACCGCTACGAGCAGTACTTC
CASSSGQGHRYEQYF
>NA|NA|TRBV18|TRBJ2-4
TGTGCCAGCTCACCAGAGCAAAGCAAAAACATTCAGTACTTC
CASSPEQSKNIQYF
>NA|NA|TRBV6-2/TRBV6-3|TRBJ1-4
TGTGCCAGCCAAATACAGGGCGCTTCGTCAAATGAAAAACGGTTTTTT
CASQIQGASSNEKRFF